These 15 T cell receptor beta chains originate from one sample sequenced in a study of T-cell memory formation after mild COVID-19. TCRdb re-analysed the 5' RACE reads in MiXCR, keeping a single row per CDR3 protein. The sample lists nearly 200,000 distinct CDR3 sequences, about 17% occurring once. The sample taken for sequencing was PBMCs or a T cell subset sorted from them (not recorded which). These receptors were collected from an adult woman who had mild COVID-19 (a few samples of this study predate the infection). Cell type and time point are not known.

The V and J genes are TRBV30 and TRBJ2-3; D gene unclear. Per the germline V gene, CDR1 is GTSNPN and CDR2 is SVGIG (reference sequence). Between the trimmed V and J ends, which lost 0 bases and 4 bases, there was a span of 5 bases. The CDR3 extends over 12 amino acids. CDR3 DNA sequence: TGTGCCTGGAGTGTACTACCAGATACGCAGTATTTT. It translates to CAWSVLPDTQYF.

Many counts were recorded for this clonotype. The chain carries TRBV6-6 and TRBJ2-2; D tentatively fits TRBD1 or TRBD2 (6 bases each). CDR1 and CDR2 (germline): MNHNY, SVGAGI (reference sequence). The germline V and J ends were trimmed by 8 bases and 4 bases, with 20 bases remaining between them. The CDR3 is made up of 16 amino acids. CDR3 residues: CASLLWGARGTGELFF. CDR3 sequence (DNA): TGTGCCAGCCTACTATGGGGGGCGCGAGGCACCGGGGAGCTGTTTTTT.

This rearrangement joins TRBV4-3 to TRBJ2-1; D is undetermined. The CDR3 has 16 residues. The V end was cut by 3 bases, the J end by 7 bases, with 19 bases between. Per the germline V gene, CDR1 is LGHNA and CDR2 is YSLEER. CDR3 coding DNA: TGCGCCAGCAGCCAGGCCATGGGCGCGAGTACGAATGAGCAGTTCTTC. Protein product: CASSQAMGASTNEQFF.

This clonotype has more than one count but fewer than ten. The chain links TRBV9 to TRBJ2-7; D is unresolved. Germline lookup yields CDR1 SGDLS and CDR2 YYNGEE. V gave up 5 bases and J gave up 6 bases, with 18 bases separating them. CDR3 size: 14 residues. The CDR3 bases are TGTGCCAGCAGTCGAACGCCAGGTATCGCCGAGCAGTACTTC. The encoded protein is CASSRTPGIAEQYF. Supplemented by reference TRBV9 and TRBJ2-7, the full variable domain reads DSGVTQTPKHLITATGQRVTLRCSPRSGDLSVYWYQQSLDQGLQFLIQYYNGEERAKGNILERFSAQQFPDLHSELNLSSLELGDSALYFCASSRTPGIAEQYFGPGTRLTVT.

The chain employs TRBV29-1 and TRBJ1-3; D remains unclear. This CDR3 is 14 amino acids long. V was trimmed by 4 bases and J by 0 bases, leaving 10 bases between them. CDR1 is SQVTM and CDR2 is ANQGSEA in the germline V gene. Here the CDR3 DNA reads TGCAGCGTTGTGCGTCTCCACTCTGGAAACACCATATATTTT. As protein: CSVVRLHSGNTIYF.

The rearrangement joins TRBV5-1 to TRBJ2-1; D remains ambiguous. The germline V gene encodes CDR1 SGHRS and CDR2 YFSETQ. The length of the CDR3 is 15 residues. Between the trimmed V and J ends, which lost 0 bases and 2 bases, there was a span of 9 bases. The DNA of the CDR3 is TGCGCCAGCAGCTTGGGGGGATATACCTACAATGAGCAGTTCTTC. Amino acids: CASSLGGYTYNEQFF.

The chain uses TRBV12-3 or TRBV12-4 and TRBJ2-1; D tentatively reads TRBD1 or TRBD2 (5 bases each). Trimming stripped 5 bases from V and 12 bases from J, with 17 bases between. This CDR3 is built from 13 residues. The CDR3 here is CASSLRDVGRQFF. The CDR3 DNA reads as TGTGCCAGCAGTCTACGGGACGTTGGACGGCAGTTCTTC.

This clonotype was picked up a small number of times. One junction end disagrees with the germline gene, perhaps due to a read error. The chain carries TRBV20-1 and TRBJ1-2; 8 bases match TRBD1. CDR1 is DFQATT and CDR2 is SNEGSKA in the germline V gene (reference sequence). There are 15 residues in the CDR3. The DNA for the CDR3 is TGCAGTGCGAGGACAGGGATTGCTACCGTAGATGGCTCCACCTTC. Protein: CSARTGIATVDGSTF.

The chain carries TRBV6-5 and TRBJ2-5, with 13 bases fitting TRBD2. Trimming took 0 bases from V and 5 from J; bases not matched to a gene: 3. The CDR3 covers 16 residues. The germline V gene encodes CDR1 MNHEY and CDR2 SVGAGI. The CDR3 here is CASSYSMTSGGETQYF. CDR3 DNA sequence: TGTGCCAGCAGTTACTCGATGACTAGCGGGGGGGAGACCCAGTACTTC.

This chain joins TRBV20-1 and TRBJ2-3; no definite D call. V gave up 5 bases and J gave up 0 bases, with 15 bases separating them. Germline-derived CDR1 and CDR2 are DFQATT and SNEGSKA (reference sequence). The CDR3 spans 15 residues. DNA of the CDR3: TGCAGTGCTCAGCAGGCGACGACTAGCACAGATACGCAGTATTTT. This translates into CSAQQATTSTDTQYF.

This clonotype was seen only a few times. The chain recombines TRBV3-1 with TRBJ1-2; D gene unclear. CDR1 and CDR2 from the germline V gene are LGHDT and YNNKEL (reference sequence). This CDR3 is built from 13 residues. Trimming pared 0 bases from V and 1 base from J, leaving 3 bases between. CDR3 DNA sequence: TGTGCCAGCAGCCAAGACTTTAACTATGGCTACACCTTC. Amino acid sequence: CASSQDFNYGYTF.

This chain connects TRBV7-3 to TRBJ1-1; no clear D. Germline loops: CDR1 SGHTA, CDR2 FQGTGA. The CDR3 consists of 13 residues. V was clipped by 5 bases and J by 5 bases, with 12 bases between them. For the CDR3, the DNA is TGTGCCAGCAGCATCGCCTCGGAGACTGAAGCTTTCTTT. It codes for CASSIASETEAFF.

Written as DNA, the CDR3 is TGCGCCAGCAGTTCAATCGCCGGGATTAGCACAGATACGCAGTATTTT. Its translation is CASSSIAGISTDTQYF. The chain carries TRBV4-3 and TRBJ2-3, with a weak D call TRBD2 (5 bases). Germline assignment: CDR1 LGHNA and CDR2 YSLEER. Trimming stripped 6 bases from V and 0 bases from J, with 16 bases between. CDR3 length: 16 residues.

The chain joins TRBV7-9 to TRBJ2-5; the match to TRBD1 covers 9 bases. This CDR3 region has 13 residues. Looked up from germline, CDR1 is SEHNR and CDR2 is FQNEAQ (reference sequence). After removal of 3 bases from V and 6 bases from J, the junction contained 2 bases not matched to a gene. This chain's CDR3 is CASSLGQGQTQYF. CDR3 nucleotide sequence: TGTGCCAGCAGCTTGGGACAGGGCCAGACCCAGTACTTC. The full variable domain, its missing parts supplied by reference TRBV7-9 and TRBJ2-5, is DTGVSQNPRHKITKRGQNVTFRCDPISEHNRLYWYRQTLGQGPEFLTYFQNEAQLEKSRLLSDRFSAERPKGSFSTLEIQRTEQGDSAMYLCASSLGQGQTQYFGPGTRLLVL.

This clonotype was seen more than once but under ten times. The chain is built from TRBV20-1 and TRBJ2-2; D not certain. Germline V lookup: CDR1 DFQATT, CDR2 SNEGSKA (reference sequence). The CDR3 consists of 14 residues. V gave up 3 bases and J gave up 6 bases, with 14 bases separating them. DNA of the CDR3: TGCAGTGCTAGTGTGACGAGTGTCCCCGGGGAGCTGTTTTTT. Amino acids: CSASVTSVPGELFF.